Sequencing of this T cell receptor beta chain was carried out in a study of cytomegalovirus exposure and HLA in healthy donors. Primers for the PCR totalled 60 Vbeta and 13 Jbeta. Clones were sequenced by immunoSEQ multiplex PCR, and TCRdb holds only the in-frame ones, with some missing. The profile covers roughly 120,000 clones, with 15% to 19% appearing a single time and 1.9% taken by the ten largest. The CDR3 covers 14 residues. Germline V CDR1 and CDR2: SGDLS, YYNGEE. V shed 3 bases, J shed 4 bases, and the junction held 4 bases outside the gene matches. At the time of sampling, donors were nominally healthy, though unrecorded immune exposures were likely.

This sequence was found in a woman aged 18-29 years in good health and CMV-seronegative. The sample taken for sequencing was PBMCs. The genes are TRBV9 and TRBJ2-5; 9 nucleotides line up with TRBD2. In nucleotides, the CDR3 is TGTGCCAGCAGCGGCGGGGGGGCCGGAGAGACCCAGTACTTC. Translation gives CASSGGGAGETQYF.